This paragraph covers one T cell receptor beta chain sequence. Its antigen is not identified. Making the TCR beta libraries involved quantitative 5'-RACE with molecular barcodes. TCRdb processed the 5' RACE reads anew with MiXCR; each CDR3 protein has one entry. The table has 800,000 to 900,000 distinct CDR3 sequences, 12% seen once. This entry is derived from a study of CD8 T cells in ankylosing spondylitis. General study points: Seven to nine highly homologous variants made up a TCR beta motif, and this motif appeared characteristic of ankylosing spondylitis blood. Within peripheral blood, clones linked to disease were CD8+ and relatively rare.

The CDR3 totals 12 residues. V was trimmed by 3 bases and J by 8 bases, leaving 13 bases between them. Germline V gene lookup returns CDR1 DFQATT and CDR2 SNEGSKA (reference sequence). The V and J genes are TRBV20-1 and TRBJ1-1, with TRBD1 as a possible D gene (6 bases). The sequenced material came from blood, either unsorted or a sorted T cell fraction (not recorded which). This TCR was recovered from a male donor with ankylosing spondylitis. DNA for the CDR3: TGCAGTGCTAGCCCCGCGGGGGGCGAAGCTTTCTTT. It encodes CSASPAGGEAFF.